Listed here are 20 T cell receptor beta chains from one sample, sequenced in a study of identical twins. Each CDR3 protein gets one entry after TCRdb re-called the 5' RACE reads with MiXCR. The repertoire has about 530,000 distinct CDR3 sequences, roughly 15% of them found once; the top ten carry roughly 0.44%. These data also featured in a second study, about yellow fever vaccine responses in identical twins.

Input material: CD4+ T cells sorted from blood. Source of these receptors: a woman younger than 35 in good health.

The chain has TRBV6-2 or TRBV6-3 and TRBJ1-2, with a weak D call TRBD1 (5 bases). V lost 6 bases to trimming and J lost 1 base, with 12 bases between them. The CDR3 extends over 14 amino acids. Germline loops: CDR1 MNHEY, CDR2 SVGEGT. CDR3 protein: CASSHEGSNYGYTF. The CDR3 DNA follows: TGTGCCAGCAGCCACGAGGGGAGTAACTATGGCTACACCTTC.

The gene calls are TRBV5-6 and TRBJ2-2, with D possibly TRBD1 on 5 matching bases. Germline V gene lookup returns CDR1 SGHDT and CDR2 YYEEEE. Between the trimmed V and J ends, which lost 2 bases and 7 bases, there was a span of 9 bases. The length of the CDR3 is 13 residues. CDR3 sequence reads: CASSFLRDGELFF. The CDR3 coding sequence is TGTGCCAGCAGCTTTCTCAGGGACGGGGAGCTGTTTTTT.

This clonotype was detected a few times. The rearrangement links TRBV5-1 to TRBJ2-5; 10 positions agree with TRBD2. There are 16 residues in the CDR3. Germline V lookup: CDR1 SGHRS, CDR2 YFSETQ. J lost 2 bases, V lost 3 bases, and 7 bases had no gene match. CDR3 nucleotides: TGCGCCAGCAGCTCAGGGGCTAGCGGGGGACAAGAGACCCAGTACTTC. Translated, it gives CASSSGASGGQETQYF.

The chain joins TRBV6-5 to TRBJ2-7; 12 positions agree with TRBD2. Looked up from germline, CDR1 is MNHEY and CDR2 is SVGAGI. This CDR3 spans 16 amino acids. With 0 bases clipped from V and 3 bases from J, the junction kept 3 bases outside the gene matches. CDR3 DNA: TGTGCCAGCAGTTACTCCCGGACTAGCGGGAACTACGAGCAGTACTTC. Protein sequence: CASSYSRTSGNYEQYF.

The chain carries TRBV5-1 and TRBJ2-3, with D perhaps TRBD2 (6 bases). This CDR3 comprises 17 residues. CDR1 SGHRS and CDR2 YFSETQ come from the germline V gene. Trimming took off 5 bases at V and 2 bases at J, with 21 bases between the two ends. The CDR3 loop reads CASRGEDGGWPTDTQYF. DNA of the CDR3: TGCGCCAGCAGGGGGGAGGACGGCGGGTGGCCCACAGATACGCAGTATTTT.

The table lists this clonotype with a few counts. The chain employs TRBV28 and TRBJ2-1; D might be TRBD1 or TRBD2, each matching 5 bases. The V end lost 7 bases, the J end lost 5 bases, and 12 bases lay between the germline ends. CDR3 length equals 13 residues. CDR1 and CDR2 from the germline V gene are MDHEN and SYDVKM. CDR3 sequence: CASNLGPNNEQFF. CDR3 coding DNA: TGTGCCAGCAATTTGGGACCTAACAATGAGCAGTTCTTC.

In its sample, this clonotype was seen a few times. The chain is built from TRBV12-3 or TRBV12-4 and TRBJ1-2; D gene ambiguous. Trimming shortened V by 5 bases and J by 10 bases, and 17 bases separated the two germline ends. The CDR3 is 13 amino acids. In nucleotides, the CDR3 is TGTGCCAGCAGTAAACTAAGGACCGGGCACTACACCTTC. Its translation is CASSKLRTGHYTF.

This clonotype was detected a few times. CDR3 protein: CASSFSDRGLKNEQFF. CDR3 nucleotides: TGTGCCAGCAGCTTTTCCGACAGGGGATTGAAGAATGAGCAGTTCTTC. This sequence joins TRBV7-9 and TRBJ2-1; TRBD1 agrees at 8 bases. CDR1 is SEHNR, CDR2 FQNEAQ, per germline (reference sequence). The CDR3 spans 16 residues. J gave up 7 bases and V 3 bases, and 11 bases lay outside the gene matches.

The sample holds many counts of this clonotype. This chain uses TRBV20-1 with TRBJ2-3, with TRBD1 identical over 7 bases. Per the germline V gene, CDR1 is DFQATT and CDR2 is SNEGSKA (reference sequence). This CDR3 is 12 amino acids long. Trimming removed 3 bases from V and 3 bases from J; junction bases left unmatched: 0. In DNA form, the CDR3 reads TGCAGTGCTAGGACAGGGACAGATACGCAGTATTTT. This sequence encodes CSARTGTDTQYF.

The V call is TRBV20-1, the J call TRBJ1-4; 11 bases line up with TRBD1. The trim removed 6 bases at V and 4 bases at J, leaving 7 bases unmatched. In germline, CDR1 is DFQATT, CDR2 SNEGSKA (reference sequence). The CDR3 runs to 15 residues. The CDR3 nucleotides are TGCAGTGCGAACGGACAGGGGGCCGGTAATGAAAAACTGTTTTTT. Its translation: CSANGQGAGNEKLFF.

V usage is TRBV20-1 and J usage is TRBJ2-5; 7 bases align to TRBD1. CDR3 length equals 14 residues. The germline gives CDR1 DFQATT, CDR2 SNEGSKA (reference sequence). The J segment lost 7 bases and the V segment lost 1 base, leaving 9 bases of the junction unmatched. The CDR3 loop is CSARGQGEGWTQYF. Written as DNA, the CDR3 is TGCAGTGCTAGAGGCCAGGGGGAAGGGTGGACCCAGTACTTC.

This chain joins TRBV6-1 and TRBJ2-7, with D possibly TRBD1 on 7 matching bases. The CDR3 is 14 residues long. Trimming cost V 6 bases and J 7 bases, with 19 bases left between them. CDR1 MNHNS and CDR2 SASEGT come from the germline V gene. The CDR3 reads CASSTGTAGIEQYF. The CDR3 DNA reads as TGTGCCAGCAGCACCGGGACAGCGGGTATAGAGCAGTACTTC.

The chain employs TRBV4-1 and TRBJ2-5; perhaps TRBD2 as D (5 bases). The V and J ends lost 3 bases and 7 bases respectively, with 12 bases between them. CDR1 MGHRA and CDR2 YSYEKL come from the germline V gene. This CDR3 is built from 13 residues. In DNA form, the CDR3 reads TGCGCCAGCAGCCAGAGTTGGAGCGGGACCCAGTACTTC. Translating gives CASSQSWSGTQYF.

This sequence joins TRBV7-9 and TRBJ1-1; D unresolved. The length of the CDR3 is 12 residues. Germline values: CDR1 SEHNR, CDR2 FQNEAQ (reference sequence). Trimming took off 5 bases at V and 5 bases at J, with 9 bases between the two ends. DNA for the CDR3: TGTGCCAGCAGCCCACCGGGTACTGAAGCTTTCTTT. It yields the protein CASSPPGTEAFF.

The chain carries TRBV6-1 and TRBJ1-2; 8 nucleotides line up with TRBD1. Per the germline V gene, CDR1 is MNHNS and CDR2 is SASEGT. The junction had 13 bases not matched to a gene; V was cut back by 6 bases and J by 4 bases. This CDR3 contains 16 residues. CDR3 coding DNA: TGTGCCAGCAGCCAACCGACAGGGGAAAGGGGCTATGGCTACACCTTC. It translates to CASSQPTGERGYGYTF.

This clonotype was counted only a few times. The genes are TRBV7-8 and TRBJ2-1, with 11 nucleotides matching TRBD2. The V gene end was trimmed by 1 base and the J gene end by 9 bases; junction bases not matched to a gene: 8. The CDR3 runs 16 residues. Looked up from germline, CDR1 is SGHVS and CDR2 is FQNEAQ. The CDR3 loop is CASSLVVAGGPSEQFF. Written as DNA, the CDR3 is TGTGCCAGCAGCTTAGTCGTAGCGGGGGGGCCGAGTGAGCAGTTCTTC.

The chain carries TRBV10-3 and TRBJ1-2; D is unclear. The germline CDR1 and CDR2 sequences are ENHRY and SYGVKD. This CDR3 is 13 amino acids long. The V and J ends lost 4 bases and 8 bases respectively, with 14 bases between them. The CDR3 nucleotides are TGTGCCATCAGTGGGTGGTCCTTGGAGGGCTACACCTTC. Encoded protein: CAISGWSLEGYTF.

The table lists this clonotype with a few counts. This rearrangement joins TRBV7-8 to TRBJ2-5; the match to TRBD2 covers 9 bases. The CDR3 covers 17 residues. Germline CDR1 reads SGHVS; CDR2 reads FQNEAQ. Losses at the gene ends were 4 bases for V and 1 base for J; bases not matched to a gene: 10. The CDR3 nucleotides are TGTGCCAGCAGCTGGATAGGGGGACTAGCATCCCAAGAGACCCAGTACTTC. It specifies CASSWIGGLASQETQYF.

The J gene is TRBJ2-7, the V gene TRBV12-3 or TRBV12-4; 12 positions agree with TRBD2. The junction had 5 bases not matched to a gene; V was cut back by 1 base and J by 4 bases. This CDR3 is 16 amino acids long. The CDR3 coding sequence is TGTGCCAGCAGTTTAGGACTAGCGGGAGTATCGTACGAGCAGTACTTC. This codes for CASSLGLAGVSYEQYF.

This clonotype was observed a few times. The gene calls are TRBV5-1 and TRBJ2-3; weak D call: TRBD2 (5 bases). Trimming cost V 1 base and J 5 bases, with 14 bases left between them. CDR1 SGHRS and CDR2 YFSETQ come from the germline V gene. This CDR3 has 15 amino acids. CDR3 nucleotide sequence: TGCGCCAGCAGCTTGAGGCCGGGAAATGAAGATACGCAGTATTTT. Residues: CASSLRPGNEDTQYF.